This entry describes one T cell receptor (beta chain). Its antigen is unknown. The read ends 3 residues early relative to the CDR3; the germline J gene fills the gap. The data belong to a study of T cells in women clearing cervical HPV infection. Study results and limitations: It is unknown whether associations predate infection; no effector/memory or HPV-specific sorting. Unknown T-cell numbers per sample may underlie the richness differences. CIN3+ cases had significantly higher TCR richness than controls; evenness did not differ.

V lost 0 bases to trimming and J lost 4 bases; unmatched junction nucleotides: 5. Germline CDR1 SGDLS, CDR2 YYNGEE. This CDR3 has 15 amino acids. TCR beta CDR3 amplified by multiplex PCR from about 1200 ng genomic DNA. Generated by immunoSEQ multiplex PCR, the TCRdb table keeps only in-frame clones and is missing some. Recorded for this sample: about 39,000 clones. The chain has TRBV9 and TRBJ2-7, with TRBD2 matching over 9 bases. The sequenced material came from blood buffy coat. The sequence came from a woman aged 18-70 years with a cervical HPV16 infection that either progressed to CIN3+ or cleared (not recorded which). The CDR3 region is CASSVEASGMYEQYF. The covered CDR3 bases are TGTGCCAGCAGCGTAGAAGCTAGCGGGATGTACGAG.